Listed below are T cell receptor beta chains from one sample, sequenced in a study of blood T cells in healthy people across ages. TCRdb re-called the 5' RACE reads through MiXCR, storing one row per CDR3 protein. The repertoire holds 1.5 million to 2 million distinct CDR3 sequences, with about 30% as singletons. Source material: blood. Every receptor here comes from a woman in her twenties or thirties in good health. Both conserved end residues are part of each CDR3. The D gene is left open where the match is weak. Where a row states a size, it is once, few, many or the class of an expanded clone; other rows omit it.

D: .
V: TRBV28
J: TRBJ2-3
size: few
CDR3: CASSPQEVDTQYF
DNA: TGTGCCAGCAGTCCCCAAGAGGTAGATACGCAGTATTTT

D: .
V: TRBV7-6
J: TRBJ2-1
size: .
CDR3: CASSLSHSYNEQFF
DNA: TGTGCCAGCAGCTTAAGTCACTCCTACAATGAGCAGTTCTTC

D: .
V: TRBV5-6
J: TRBJ1-5
size: .
CDR3: CASSLRPFGNQPQHF
DNA: TGTGCCAGCAGCCTCCGGCCTTTCGGCAATCAGCCCCAGCATTTT

D: .
V: TRBV3-1
J: TRBJ2-5
size: .
CDR3: CASSQDLRPQETQYF
DNA: TGTGCCAGCAGCCAAGATCTCAGGCCCCAAGAGACCCAGTACTTC

D: .
V: TRBV29-1
J: TRBJ2-5
size: many
CDR3: CSVVGITKETQYF
DNA: TGCAGCGTTGTGGGGATTACTAAAGAGACCCAGTACTTC

D: .
V: TRBV7-2
J: TRBJ1-2
size: few
CDR3: CASSLVTHGYTF
DNA: TGTGCCAGCAGCTTAGTAACCCATGGCTACACCTTC

D: .
V: TRBV2
J: TRBJ2-5
size: .
CDR3: CASRGEIQEAQYF
DNA: TGTGCCAGCAGGGGGGAGATACAAGAGGCCCAGTACTTC

D: TRBD2
V: TRBV7-2
J: TRBJ2-1
size: few
CDR3: CASGAGRVPYNEQFF
DNA: TGTGCCAGCGGGGCTGGGAGGGTACCTTACAATGAGCAGTTCTTC

D: .
V: TRBV29-1
J: TRBJ2-1
size: few
CDR3: CSVEVSRPSYNEQFF
DNA: TGCAGCGTTGAAGTGTCTAGGCCCTCCTACAATGAGCAGTTCTTC

D: TRBD2
V: TRBV6-6
J: TRBJ2-3
size: .
CDR3: CASSSLAGVGDTQYF
DNA: TGTGCCAGCAGTTCGTTAGCGGGAGTAGGAGATACGCAGTATTTT

D: TRBD2
V: TRBV12-3/TRBV12-4
J: TRBJ2-7
size: few
CDR3: CASSLRLAGDHEQYF
DNA: TGTGCCAGCAGCCTTCGCCTAGCGGGAGACCACGAGCAGTACTTC

D: .
V: TRBV9
J: TRBJ1-2
size: .
CDR3: CASSGGRTNYGYTF
DNA: TGTGCCAGCAGCGGTGGCAGAACTAACTATGGCTACACCTTC

D: .
V: TRBV6-2/TRBV6-3
J: TRBJ2-7
size: .
CDR3: CASKDPVADLAYEQYF
DNA: TGTGCCAGCAAAGACCCGGTTGCGGACCTCGCCTACGAGCAGTACTTC

D: TRBD2
V: TRBV7-2
J: TRBJ2-1
size: .
CDR3: CASSLAGLAANRRPGSYNEQFF
DNA: TGTGCCAGCAGCTTAGCGGGACTAGCGGCCAACCGACGTCCGGGCTCCTACAATGAGCAGTTCTTC

D: .
V: TRBV20-1
J: TRBJ1-5
size: few
CDR3: CSASSNSNQPQHF
DNA: TGCAGTGCTAGTTCCAATAGCAATCAGCCCCAGCATTTT

D: .
V: TRBV12-3/TRBV12-4
J: TRBJ2-5
size: many
CDR3: CASSSGTQETQYF
DNA: TGTGCCAGCAGTTCCGGGACCCAAGAGACCCAGTACTTC

D: .
V: TRBV12-3/TRBV12-4
J: TRBJ2-3
size: few
CDR3: CASSGGLAATQYF
DNA: TGTGCCAGCAGTGGGGGGCTGGCGGCTACGCAGTATTTT

D: TRBD1
V: TRBV5-5
J: TRBJ2-7
size: many
CDR3: CASSLAAGQGTYEQYF
DNA: TGTGCCAGCAGCTTGGCCGCAGGACAGGGGACCTACGAGCAGTACTTC

D: TRBD1
V: TRBV20-1
J: TRBJ2-3
size: .
CDR3: CSAESTGSGDTQYF
DNA: TGCAGTGCGGAATCGACAGGGTCGGGAGATACGCAGTATTTT

D: .
V: TRBV6-6
J: TRBJ2-4
size: .
CDR3: CASSYSIRPGSSYEWYF
DNA: TGTGCCAGCAGTTACTCGATTAGACCGGGATCCTCCTACGAGTGGTACTTC

D: .
V: TRBV6-5
J: TRBJ2-3
size: few
CDR3: CASSFMDGDTQYF
DNA: TGTGCCAGCAGTTTTATGGATGGGGATACGCAGTATTTT

D: .
V: TRBV29-1
J: TRBJ2-7
size: .
CDR3: CSVEGSGRQTYEQYF
DNA: TGCAGCGTTGAAGGGTCGGGACGGCAGACCTACGAGCAGTACTTC

D: .
V: TRBV2
J: TRBJ2-1
size: few
CDR3: CASSVFNEQFF
DNA: TGTGCCAGCAGTGTGTTCAATGAGCAGTTCTTC

D: TRBD2
V: TRBV25-1
J: TRBJ2-7
size: many
CDR3: CASTEAGGRYEQYF
DNA: TGTGCCAGCACGGAAGCGGGAGGAAGGTACGAGCAGTACTTC

D: TRBD2
V: TRBV30
J: TRBJ2-2
size: few
CDR3: CAWKTSGAGELFF
DNA: TGTGCCTGGAAGACTAGCGGGGCGGGGGAGCTGTTTTTT

D: .
V: TRBV14
J: TRBJ1-6
size: .
CDR3: CASQVSGSPLHF
DNA: TGTGCCAGCCAAGTGAGCGGATCACCCCTCCACTTT

D: .
V: TRBV12-3/TRBV12-4
J: TRBJ2-7
size: once
CDR3: CASSSGDEAYEQYF
DNA: TGTGCCAGCAGTTCAGGGGACGAGGCCTACGAGCAGTACTTC

D: .
V: TRBV7-2
J: TRBJ2-5
size: once
CDR3: CASSSSMVSNQPQYF
DNA: TGTGCCAGCAGCTCCAGCATGGTTAGCAATCAGCCCCAGTACTTC

D: .
V: TRBV28
J: TRBJ2-3
size: .
CDR3: CASSLTSVGGTQYF
DNA: TGTGCCAGCAGTTTGACCTCGGTAGGGGGTACGCAGTATTTT

D: TRBD2
V: TRBV3-1
J: TRBJ2-1
size: many
CDR3: CASSQDAGGPYNEQFF
DNA: TGTGCCAGCAGCCAAGATGCGGGGGGACCCTACAATGAGCAGTTCTTC

D: .
V: TRBV27
J: TRBJ1-1
size: .
CDR3: CASGTLGSTEAFF
DNA: TGTGCCAGCGGTACTCTAGGGAGCACTGAAGCTTTCTTT

D: .
V: TRBV21-1
J: TRBJ2-7
size: few
CDR3: CASSPSYF
DNA: TGTGCCAGCAGCCCCTCGTACTTC

D: .
V: TRBV5-1
J: TRBJ2-3
size: .
CDR3: CASSYNSDTQYF
DNA: TGCGCCAGCAGCTACAATAGCGATACGCAGTATTTT

D: TRBD2
V: TRBV4-1
J: TRBJ2-3
size: .
CDR3: CASSQSLAGGQDAQYF
DNA: TGCGCCAGCAGCCAATCCCTAGCGGGGGGGCAAGATGCGCAGTATTTT

D: .
V: TRBV5-1
J: TRBJ2-3
size: .
CDR3: CASSSTDYGPTDTQYF
DNA: TGCGCCAGCAGCTCAACCGACTACGGACCCACAGATACGCAGTATTTT

D: .
V: TRBV25-1
J: TRBJ1-2
size: .
CDR3: CASSDRGAGGYTF
DNA: TGTGCCAGCAGTGACAGGGGCGCTGGCGGCTACACCTTC

D: .
V: TRBV30
J: TRBJ2-5
size: .
CDR3: CAWSDSFQETQYF
DNA: TGTGCCTGGAGTGACTCATTCCAAGAGACCCAGTACTTC